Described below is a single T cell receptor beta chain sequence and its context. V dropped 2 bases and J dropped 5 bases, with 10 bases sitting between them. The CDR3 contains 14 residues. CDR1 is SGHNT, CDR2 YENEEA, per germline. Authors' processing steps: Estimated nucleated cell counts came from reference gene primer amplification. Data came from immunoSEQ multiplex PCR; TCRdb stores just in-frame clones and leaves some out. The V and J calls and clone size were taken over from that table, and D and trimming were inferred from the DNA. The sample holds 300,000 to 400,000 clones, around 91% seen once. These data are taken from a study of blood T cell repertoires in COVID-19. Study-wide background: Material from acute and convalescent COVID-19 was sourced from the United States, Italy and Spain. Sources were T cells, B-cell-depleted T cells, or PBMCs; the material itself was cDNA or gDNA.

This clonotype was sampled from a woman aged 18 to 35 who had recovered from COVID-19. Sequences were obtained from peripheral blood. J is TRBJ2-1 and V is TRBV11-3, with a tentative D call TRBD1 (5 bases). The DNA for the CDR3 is TGTGCCAGCAGCTTATTGCCAGGGAACAATGAGCAGTTCTTC. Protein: CASSLLPGNNEQFF.